This entry is about one T cell receptor (beta chain). Its antigen is unknown. The input lacks base qualities; no much larger clone sits a single base away. The germline V and J ends show losses of 8 bases and 2 bases respectively, and no gene match explains 11 bases of the junction. CDR1 SGHVS and CDR2 FQNEAQ were looked up in the germline V gene. The CDR3 runs 17 amino acids, cysteine and phenylalanine included. This entry keeps only the CDR3 DNA: 51 bases, framed from base 1. The library was obtained by the immunoSEQ multiplex PCR assay. TCRdb's version of the immuneACCESS table is confined to in-frame rearrangements and falls short of the full clone set. An unresolved V gene accounts for under half of the shortfall where checked; the remainder is of unknown origin. Present in this sample are roughly 80,000 clones, about 78% of which were seen just once. The biggest ten clones account for less than 4% of the sample.

These data originate in a study of radiotherapy plus CTLA-4 blockade in lung cancer (dated by TCRdb to 2016 to 2019). Notes on the research overall: Objective responses were observed in approximately 19% of enrolled patients, and disease control was achieved in roughly 29%. On the study overall, not on this receptor specifically: After treatment with radiotherapy and ipilimumab, TCR clones that came from tumors expanded in the peripheral blood. The strongest predictors of response, as reported, were early dynamic changes in blood T cell clones along with a rise in serum interferon-beta after radiation.

The study tested focal radiation therapy combined with CTLA-4 blockade (ipilimumab) in patients with chemo-refractory metastatic non-small-cell lung cancer. The sample consisted of peripheral blood, taken from a patient treated with radiotherapy plus ipilimumab. This clonotype was obtained from a human donor with non-small cell lung cancer who had a partial response to radiotherapy plus ipilimumab. Some clones in this sample may be carry-over from other donors' samples. The chain uses TRBV7-8 and TRBJ2-5; 13 central bases correspond to TRBD2. The DNA reads TGTGCCAGCTTCCACACCGGACTAGCGGGGGTTCAAGAGACCCAGTACTTC. Its protein product is CASFHTGLAGVQETQYF.